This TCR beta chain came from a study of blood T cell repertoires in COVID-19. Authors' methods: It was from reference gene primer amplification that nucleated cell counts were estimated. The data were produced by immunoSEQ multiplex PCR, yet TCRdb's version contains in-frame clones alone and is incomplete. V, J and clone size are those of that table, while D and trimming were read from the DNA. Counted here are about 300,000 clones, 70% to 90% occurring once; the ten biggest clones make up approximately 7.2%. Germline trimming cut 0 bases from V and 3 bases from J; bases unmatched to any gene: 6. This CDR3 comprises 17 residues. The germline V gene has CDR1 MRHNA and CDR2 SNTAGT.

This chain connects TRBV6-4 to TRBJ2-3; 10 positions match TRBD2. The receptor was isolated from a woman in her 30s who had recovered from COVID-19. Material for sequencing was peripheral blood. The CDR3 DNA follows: TGTGCCAGCAGTGACTCTCCGGCTAGCGGGGGAACAGATACGCAGTATTTT. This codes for CASSDSPASGGTDTQYF.